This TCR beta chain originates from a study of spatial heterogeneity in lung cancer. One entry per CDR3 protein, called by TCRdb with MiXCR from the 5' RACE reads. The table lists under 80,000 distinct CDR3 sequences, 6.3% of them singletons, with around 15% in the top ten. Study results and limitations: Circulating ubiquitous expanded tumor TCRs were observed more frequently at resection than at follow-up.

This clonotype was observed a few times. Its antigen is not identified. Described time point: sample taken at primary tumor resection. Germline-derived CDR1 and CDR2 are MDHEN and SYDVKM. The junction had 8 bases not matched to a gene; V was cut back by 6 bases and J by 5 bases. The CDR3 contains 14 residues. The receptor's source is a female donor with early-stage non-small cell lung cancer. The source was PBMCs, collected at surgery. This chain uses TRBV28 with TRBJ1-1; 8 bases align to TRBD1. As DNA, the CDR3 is TGTGCCAGCAGCCCGGACAGGGTGTTAACTGAAGCTTTCTTT. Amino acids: CASSPDRVLTEAFF.